The rows below give T cell receptor beta chains drawn from one sample of a study of shared clonotypes between healthy human individuals. Some clones are missing from TCRdb's copy, which holds only in-frame ones; the method was immunoSEQ multiplex PCR. The data contain 980,000 or so clones, over 75% of them singletons. What was sequenced was memory CD4+ T cells sorted from blood. The receptor set was obtained from a young man in good health. Each CDR3 is given with its conserved first and last residue.

v_call cdr3_aa
TRBV28 CASSLSRGPGNTEAFF
TRBV18 CASSPQTGRGIYTEAFF
TRBV11-2 CASSSGQVGQPQHF
TRBV5-6 CASSLQGAGEKLFF
TRBV5-6 CASSLVLTYEQYF
TRBV5-4 CASSGGAGAGSSYEQYF
TRBV4-1 CASSQEAQGAYGYTF
TRBV2 CASSEPAGANTDTQYF
TRBV5-1 CASRRGGPNTEAFF
TRBV7-9 CASSFIGVGQGYTF
TRBV6-6 CASSTDRGRGGDTQYF
TRBV27 CASMRDWVTGELFF
TRBV10-3 CASHRVGSNYGYTF
TRBV30 CAWSAYGTGLGETQYF
TRBV28 CASKGPKSDTQYF
TRBV5-1 CASSDGTGTYEQYF
TRBV19 CASSSDYEQYF
TRBV18 CASSPQAMAGAEAFF
TRBV11-3 CASSPKERYGYTF
TRBV10-3 CAISELSGGGKGNPYEQYF
TRBV6-5 CASSRLAESYEQYF
TRBV19 CASSIIVGNNEQFF
TRBV10-3 CAISENQGNFGNIQYF
TRBV19 CASSMGQVWAYEQYF
TRBV19 CASRPRGGDNQPQHF